What follows are 28 T cell receptor beta chains derived from one specimen sequenced in a study of cytomegalovirus exposure and HLA in healthy donors (dated by TCRdb to between 2016 and 2019). To prepare the library, the immunoSEQ multiplex PCR assay was applied. For the multiplex PCR, a mixture combining 60 forward primers for TCR Vbeta segments and 13 reverse primers for TCR Jbeta segments was used. TCRdb holds this immuneACCESS table with in-frame rearrangements only. Some clones are missing; in checked studies, unresolved V genes explain under half, and the rest has no known cause. The sample table shows fewer than 250,000 clones, and roughly 77% are seen once. The ten largest clonotypes hold approximately 0.39% of the sample. The sample consisted of PBMCs. These receptors were obtained from a male donor in good health and CMV-seropositive.

The chain is built from TRBV5-8 and TRBJ2-2, with D unresolved. Germline V gives CDR1 SGHTS, CDR2 YDEGEE. The V end was cut by 7 bases, the J end by 1 base, with 11 bases between. This CDR3 spans 14 amino acids. The CDR3, as DNA: TGTGCCAGCCGTTGGCGGAAGAACACCGGGGAGCTGTTTTTT. Encoded protein: CASRWRKNTGELFF.

The rearrangement joins TRBV5-5 to TRBJ2-5; D remains unclear. Germline V gene lookup returns CDR1 SGHKS and CDR2 YYEKEE (reference sequence). V dropped 1 base and J dropped 1 base, with 14 bases sitting between them. This CDR3 contains 16 residues. The CDR3 DNA reads TGTGCCAGCAGCTTGAGTATTGCCTACGGCCAAGAGACCCAGTACTTC. Its protein is CASSLSIAYGQETQYF.

J is TRBJ2-3 and V is TRBV5-6; 8 positions agree with TRBD2. The ends lost 4 bases at V and 6 bases at J; junction bases unmatched: 7. Germline V gene data show CDR1 as SGHDT and CDR2 as YYEEEE. The CDR3 consists of 14 residues. This CDR3 reads CASSPPGLVDTQYF. Written as DNA, the CDR3 is TGTGCCAGCAGCCCCCCGGGACTAGTGGATACGCAGTATTTT. Full variable domain (rest looked up from reference TRBV5-6 and TRBJ2-3): DAGVTQSPTHLIKTRGQQVTLRCSPKSGHDTVSWYQQALGQGPQFIFQYYEEEERQRGNFPDRFSGHQFPNYSSELNVNALLLGDSALYLCASSPPGLVDTQYFGPGTRLTVL.

This chain uses TRBV19 with TRBJ1-5; 8 positions match TRBD1. Trimming took 1 base from V and 7 from J; bases not matched to a gene: 6. Germline loops: CDR1 LNHDA, CDR2 SQIVND (reference sequence). The length of the CDR3 is 15 residues. Here the CDR3 reads CASSIGQGINQPQHF. CDR3 DNA sequence: TGTGCCAGTAGTATAGGACAGGGGATAAACCAGCCCCAGCATTTT.

The chain uses TRBV9 and TRBJ2-1, with 7 bases lining up with TRBD2. The CDR3 loop spans 12 amino acids. The V segment lost 0 bases and the J segment 16 bases; nucleotides outside the gene matches: 7. CDR1 SGDLS and CDR2 YYNGEE come from the germline V gene. Written as DNA, the CDR3 is TGTGCCAGCAGCGTAGAGAGCGGGAATGCATTCTTC. Translated: CASSVESGNAFF.

V is TRBV11-2 and J is TRBJ2-5; D gene ambiguous. The V gene lost 1 base and the J gene lost 3 bases, with 9 bases spanning the gap. CDR1 and CDR2 from the germline V gene are SGHAT and FQNNGV. The CDR3 consists of 14 residues. The CDR3 sequence: CASSLGSGEETQYF. Written as DNA, the CDR3 is TGTGCCAGCAGCTTAGGTTCCGGAGAAGAGACCCAGTACTTC.

The chain combines TRBV9 with TRBJ2-6, with a tentative D call TRBD2 (5 bases). Looked up from germline, CDR1 is SGDLS and CDR2 is YYNGEE. Trimming pared 8 bases from V and 0 bases from J, leaving 27 bases between. The CDR3 has 20 residues. The CDR3 here is CASHREQTLIAASGANVLTF. The CDR3, as DNA: TGTGCCAGTCACCGGGAACAAACCCTTATCGCGGCCTCTGGGGCCAACGTCCTGACTTTC. Filled out from reference TRBV9 and TRBJ2-6, the complete variable domain reads DSGVTQTPKHLITATGQRVTLRCSPRSGDLSVYWYQQSLDQGLQFLIQYYNGEERAKGNILERFSAQQFPDLHSELNLSSLELGDSALYFCASHREQTLIAASGANVLTFGAGSRLTVL.

V is TRBV6-4 and J is TRBJ1-5; 7 bases map to TRBD1. This CDR3 contains 15 residues. Germline V gene data show CDR1 as MRHNA and CDR2 as SNTAGT. With V trimmed by 11 bases and J by 6 bases, 16 bases remained unmatched. The CDR3 sequence: CAPPGRQGVAQPQHF. The CDR3 DNA is TGTGCCCCCCCCGGGCGCCAGGGGGTGGCTCAGCCCCAGCATTTT.

CDR3 loop: CASSSWTSGYQETQYF. The CDR3 DNA is TGTGCCAGCAGCTCCTGGACTAGCGGTTACCAAGAGACCCAGTACTTC. The V gene is TRBV11-1, the J gene TRBJ2-5; 10 bases are a match to TRBD2. The V and J ends lost 4 bases and 0 bases, in that order; junction bases with no gene match: 5. The length of the CDR3 is 16 residues. Germline values: CDR1 SGHAT, CDR2 FQDESV (reference sequence). The full variable domain, its missing parts supplied by reference TRBV11-1 and TRBJ2-5, is EAEVAQSPRYKITEKSQAVAFWCDPISGHATLYWYRQILGQGPELLVQFQDESVVDDSQLPKDRFSAERLKGVDSTLKIQPAELGDSAMYLCASSSWTSGYQETQYFGPGTRLLVL.

The chain is built from TRBV19 and TRBJ1-5; D not resolved. CDR3 length: 14 amino acids. Trimming stripped 6 bases from V and 5 bases from J, with 14 bases between. Germline values: CDR1 LNHDA, CDR2 SQIVND (reference sequence). CDR3 in amino acids: CASSHTGSYQPQHF. The CDR3 DNA reads TGTGCCAGTAGCCATACCGGGAGCTATCAGCCCCAGCATTTT.

V and J are TRBV28 and TRBJ1-1; 8 bases match TRBD1. Germline trimming cut 6 bases from V and 1 base from J; bases unmatched to any gene: 4. Germline CDR1 reads MDHEN; CDR2 reads SYDVKM. The CDR3 is made up of 14 amino acids. CDR3 loop: CASRLTGENTEAFF. For the CDR3, the DNA is TGTGCCAGCAGGCTGACAGGGGAGAACACTGAAGCTTTCTTT.

This chain connects TRBV27 to TRBJ1-1; the match to TRBD1 covers 7 bases. From germline, CDR1 is MNHEY and CDR2 SMNVEV (reference sequence). The CDR3 runs to 15 residues. The junction had 6 bases not matched to a gene; V was cut back by 4 bases and J by 1 base. The CDR3 loop reads CASSSRQGWNTEAFF. Written as DNA, the CDR3 is TGTGCCAGCAGTTCAAGACAGGGATGGAACACTGAAGCTTTCTTT.

The chain combines TRBV18 with TRBJ2-3, with 11 bases matching TRBD2. The CDR3 extends over 15 amino acids. Germline lookup yields CDR1 KGHSH and CDR2 LQKENI. V lost 3 bases to trimming and J lost 6 bases; unmatched junction nucleotides: 5. In nucleotides, the CDR3 is TGTGCCAGCTCACCCGGGACTAGCGGTCGTGATACGCAGTATTTT. This encodes CASSPGTSGRDTQYF.

The V and J genes are TRBV9 and TRBJ2-7, with TRBD1 matching over 10 bases. J gave up 5 bases and V 4 bases, and 9 bases lay outside the gene matches. The CDR3 consists of 15 residues. Germline-derived CDR1 and CDR2 are SGDLS and YYNGEE. CDR3 residues: CASSKTGTGVHEQYF. In DNA, the CDR3 is TGTGCCAGCAGCAAAACCGGGACAGGGGTCCACGAGCAGTACTTC.

This chain links TRBV6-6 with TRBJ2-1, with TRBD2 as a possible D gene (5 bases). The CDR3 runs 13 residues. With 5 bases removed from V and 4 bases from J, the gap between germline ends came to 9 bases. Germline V gene lookup returns CDR1 MNHNY and CDR2 SVGAGI (reference sequence). The CDR3 loop reads CASSEDSYNEQFF. The CDR3 nucleotides read TGTGCCAGCAGTGAGGACTCTTACAATGAGCAGTTCTTC.

The chain couples TRBV6-5 to TRBJ1-2; 9 nucleotides match TRBD1. In germline, CDR1 is MNHEY, CDR2 SVGAGI. CDR3 length: 14 residues. The ends lost 5 bases at V and 4 bases at J; junction bases unmatched: 5. CDR3 nucleotides: TGTGCCAGCAGTCGTACGACAGGGGGCTATGGCTACACCTTC. Translation gives CASSRTTGGYGYTF.

The chain joins TRBV4-1 to TRBJ2-1, with 7 bases fitting TRBD2. V shed 4 bases and J 10 bases; nucleotides not matched to a gene: 7. CDR3 length: 13 residues. Germline V lookup: CDR1 MGHRA, CDR2 YSYEKL. The CDR3 loop reads CASSPRLAWEQFF. CDR3 bases: TGCGCCAGCAGCCCCAGACTAGCTTGGGAGCAGTTCTTC.

The chain combines TRBV7-9 with TRBJ2-1; 9 nucleotides agree with TRBD2. CDR3 size: 17 residues. With V trimmed by 2 bases and J by 7 bases, 12 bases remained unmatched. Germline V lookup: CDR1 SEHNR, CDR2 FQNEAQ (reference sequence). The chain's CDR3 is CASSLPSQRGVLNEQFF. The DNA for the CDR3 is TGTGCCAGCAGCTTACCCTCGCAGCGGGGGGTACTGAATGAGCAGTTCTTC.

V and J are TRBV5-4 and TRBJ1-1; no firm D call. Per the germline V gene, CDR1 is SGHNT and CDR2 is YYREEE (reference sequence). The CDR3 has 14 amino acids. V shed 4 bases and J shed 0 bases, with 10 bases lying between them. CDR3 coding DNA: TGTGCCAGCAGCCAACCAGATATGAACACTGAAGCTTTCTTT. This gives the protein CASSQPDMNTEAFF.

The genes are TRBV5-4 and TRBJ2-3, with 11 nucleotides matching TRBD2. Looked up from germline, CDR1 is SGHNT and CDR2 is YYREEE (reference sequence). V shed 3 bases and J 5 bases; nucleotides not matched to a gene: 8. This CDR3 contains 16 residues. CDR3 in amino acids: CASSWGLAGGVDTQYF. The CDR3, as DNA: TGTGCCAGCAGCTGGGGGTTAGCGGGGGGGGTAGATACGCAGTATTTT.

The genes are TRBV6-5 and TRBJ1-6; the match to TRBD1 covers 9 bases. The germline V gene encodes CDR1 MNHEY and CDR2 SVGAGI. V shed 8 bases, J shed 10 bases, and the junction held 6 bases outside the gene matches. This CDR3 is 13 amino acids long. CDR3 protein: CASADRGWSPLHF. CDR3 in DNA: TGTGCCAGCGCCGACAGGGGGTGGTCACCCCTCCACTTT.

The V and J genes are TRBV7-2 and TRBJ1-2, with 11 bases fitting TRBD1. CDR1 is SGHTA and CDR2 is FQGNSA in the germline V gene. The trim removed 6 bases at V and 4 bases at J, leaving 4 bases unmatched. This CDR3 has 14 amino acids. The CDR3 sequence: CASSRDRGGYGYTF. CDR3 DNA sequence: TGTGCCAGCAGTCGGGACAGGGGGGGCTATGGCTACACCTTC.

The V call is TRBV27, the J call TRBJ2-3; 13 bases are a match to TRBD2. In germline, CDR1 is MNHEY, CDR2 SMNVEV (reference sequence). With 5 bases clipped from V and 6 bases from J, the junction kept 14 bases outside the gene matches. The CDR3 has 18 residues. The CDR3 bases are TGTGCCAGCAGTCCTCGCCCCACTAGCGGGGGGGCTAGGGATACGCAGTATTTT. It is translated as CASSPRPTSGGARDTQYF.

V and J are TRBV7-2 and TRBJ2-5, with TRBD2 matching over 12 bases. Trimming cost V 4 bases and J 3 bases; bases outside gene matches: 3. Germline assignment: CDR1 SGHTA and CDR2 FQGNSA. The length of the CDR3 is 15 residues. This chain's CDR3 is CASSWGLAGEETQYF. DNA for the CDR3: TGTGCCAGCAGCTGGGGACTAGCGGGTGAAGAGACCCAGTACTTC. Using reference TRBV7-2 and TRBJ2-5 for the parts outside the CDR3, the full variable domain is GAGVSQSPSNKVTEKGKDVELRCDPISGHTALYWYRQSLGQGLEFLIYFQGNSAPDKSGLPSDRFSAERTGGSVSTLTIQRTQQEDSAVYLCASSWGLAGEETQYFGPGTRLLVL.

The count of this clone is one. The chain couples TRBV7-3 to TRBJ2-1; TRBD2 agrees at 11 bases. After removal of 5 bases from V and 7 bases from J, the junction contained 7 bases not matched to a gene. Per the germline V gene, CDR1 is SGHTA and CDR2 is FQGTGA. The CDR3 length is 15 residues. CDR3 sequence: CASSTTSGNPNEQFF. In DNA form, the CDR3 reads TGTGCCAGCAGCACGACTAGCGGGAATCCAAATGAGCAGTTCTTC.

The chain recombines TRBV5-1 with TRBJ2-3; the match to TRBD1 covers 11 bases. CDR1 and CDR2 from the germline V gene are SGHRS and YFSETQ. V lost 1 base, J lost 4 bases, and 14 bases stayed unmatched. This CDR3 region has 19 residues. CDR3 DNA: TGCGCCAGCAGCTTGTGGACAGGGGGCGCGGGGCGGGAGCCAGATACGCAGTATTTT. Translated: CASSLWTGGAGREPDTQYF.

This chain joins TRBV18 and TRBJ2-7; TRBD2 aligns across 9 bases. The CDR3 covers 16 residues. Losses at the gene ends were 3 bases for V and 0 bases for J; bases not matched to a gene: 6. Germline CDR1 reads KGHSH; CDR2 reads LQKENI. The CDR3 is CASSPLAGESSYEQYF. The CDR3 DNA sequence: TGTGCCAGCTCACCCTTAGCGGGGGAGAGCTCCTACGAGCAGTACTTC.

This clone was seen just once. This chain links TRBV9 with TRBJ2-3; 12 bases are shared with TRBD2. Germline CDR1 is SGDLS and CDR2 is YYNGEE. The CDR3 spans 15 residues. Trimming at V came to 4 bases and at J to 4 bases, leaving 4 bases not matched to a gene. The CDR3 here is CASSNRLAGADTQYF. CDR3 DNA: TGTGCCAGCAGCAACCGACTAGCGGGAGCAGATACGCAGTATTTT.